The 22 T cell receptor beta chains in this list originate from one sample, sequenced in a study of T cell changes during pregnancy in multiple sclerosis. Clones were sequenced by immunoSEQ multiplex PCR, and TCRdb holds only the in-frame ones, with some missing. The data show some 49,000 clones, about 90% seen once. Sequences were derived from peripheral blood, sampled after pregnancy. These receptors were collected from a female donor in good health, enrolled as a control in a pregnancy study.

The chain joins TRBV7-2 to TRBJ2-7; D might be TRBD1 (6 bases). The CDR3 is 15 residues long. CDR1 and CDR2 from the germline V gene are SGHTA and FQGNSA. Trimming left V 5 bases short and J 1 base short, with 15 bases between. The CDR3 coding sequence is TGTGCCAGCAGCCAGAGGACAGTGAGTTCCTACGAGCAGTACTTC. It specifies CASSQRTVSSYEQYF.

The chain is built from TRBV9 and TRBJ2-6; no clear D. The germline V gene encodes CDR1 SGDLS and CDR2 YYNGEE. The length of the CDR3 is 15 residues. V lost 1 base to trimming and J lost 0 bases, with 5 bases between them. The CDR3 loop is CASSVSSSGANVLTF. The CDR3 DNA follows: TGTGCCAGCAGCGTATCGAGCTCTGGGGCCAACGTCCTGACTTTC.

This clone appeared a few times. The rearrangement links TRBV19 to TRBJ1-2; D is undetermined. Germline assignment: CDR1 LNHDA and CDR2 SQIVND (reference sequence). The ends were cut back, 10 bases at V and 6 bases at J, with 12 bases in the middle. This CDR3 is built from 11 residues. CDR3 sequence (DNA): TGTGCCACCTCCTGGCAGGATGGCTACACCTTC. Its protein is CATSWQDGYTF.

J is TRBJ2-1 and V is TRBV5-1, with a tentative D call TRBD2 (5 bases). The CDR3 is made up of 16 amino acids. Germline values: CDR1 SGHRS, CDR2 YFSETQ. V lost 0 bases, J lost 7 bases, and 17 bases lay in between. The CDR3 coding sequence is TGCGCCAGCAGCTTGGGAGGGAGCGCCCTTGGGAATGAGCAGTTCTTC. Translation: CASSLGGSALGNEQFF.

The J gene is TRBJ2-2, the V gene TRBV6-1, with 8 nucleotides matching TRBD1. The germline V gene has CDR1 MNHNS and CDR2 SASEGT. The CDR3 loop spans 16 amino acids. V dropped 3 bases and J dropped 6; count of bases not matched to a gene: 9. CDR3 in DNA: TGTGCCAGCAGTGAGAGGGACAGGTATATAGCCGGGGAGCTGTTTTTT. Encoded protein: CASSERDRYIAGELFF.

The chain links TRBV28 to TRBJ1-4, with 8 bases lining up with TRBD1. CDR3 length: 17 residues. Germline V gives CDR1 MDHEN, CDR2 SYDVKM. The trim removed 5 bases at V and 0 bases at J, leaving 8 bases unmatched. CDR3: CASSPHGTGATNEKLFF. For the CDR3, the DNA is TGTGCCAGCAGTCCCCACGGGACAGGCGCAACTAATGAAAAACTGTTTTTT.

This clone was recorded once. CDR3 coding DNA: TGTGCCAGCAGCTTAAAGCACACCGGGGAGCTGTTTTTT. It is translated as CASSLKHTGELFF. The rearrangement links TRBV7-8 to TRBJ2-2; D uncertain. Trimming shortened V by 2 bases and J by 3 bases, and 4 bases separated the two germline ends. Germline-derived CDR1 and CDR2 are SGHVS and FQNEAQ. The CDR3 contains 13 residues.

V gene TRBV10-3 combines with J gene TRBJ2-7, with 10 bases aligning to TRBD1. Unmatched junction bases numbered 6, after V lost 11 bases and J lost 5 bases. CDR3 size: 12 residues. In germline, CDR1 is ENHRY, CDR2 SYGVKD. The CDR3 coding sequence is TGTGCCCTACGGGGACAGGGGAACGAGCAGTACTTC. Encoded protein: CALRGQGNEQYF.

The genes are TRBV6-6 and TRBJ2-1, with 8 bases identical to TRBD2. CDR1 is MNHNY and CDR2 is SVGAGI in the germline V gene (reference sequence). Losses at the gene ends were 2 bases for V and 6 bases for J; bases not matched to a gene: 6. The CDR3 totals 15 residues. The CDR3 DNA follows: TGTGCCAGCAGTTACCCGGGAGGGGAGGTCAATGAGCAGTTCTTC. Residues: CASSYPGGEVNEQFF.

The V and J genes are TRBV25-1 and TRBJ1-2; 7 bases match TRBD1. The junction had 4 bases not matched to a gene; V was cut back by 4 bases and J by 2 bases. The V gene's germline CDR1 is MGHDK and CDR2 SYGVNS. The CDR3 totals 14 residues. The CDR3 bases are TGTGCCAGCAGTGTAACGGGACAGAACTATGGCTACACCTTC. It encodes CASSVTGQNYGYTF.

Regarding this clone: The junction and the germline gene differ at one end; a read error may be behind it. The same CDR3 also results from other DNA sequences found in this sample. V usage is TRBV6-5 and J usage is TRBJ1-2; D may be TRBD1 (6 bases). From germline, CDR1 is MNHEY and CDR2 SVGAGI. This CDR3 contains 12 residues. The CDR3 sequence: CASSRGNYGYTF. The DNA of the CDR3 is TGCGCCAGCAGCAGGGGAAACTATGGCTACACCTTC.

The J gene is TRBJ2-7, the V gene TRBV5-4; TRBD2 is a possible D gene (5 bases). V shed 4 bases and J shed 1 base, with 18 bases lying between them. The CDR3 is 16 amino acids. The germline V gene has CDR1 SGHNT and CDR2 YYREEE (reference sequence). CDR3 amino acids: CASSLSRTGPSYEQYF. CDR3 coding DNA: TGTGCCAGCAGCCTCTCGAGGACTGGGCCTTCCTACGAGCAGTACTTC.

J is TRBJ2-5 and V is TRBV13, with D perhaps matching TRBD2 (6 bases). This CDR3 has 13 amino acids. V was shortened by 4 bases and J by 5 bases, with 11 bases between the two germline ends. Germline CDR1 is PRHDT and CDR2 is FYEKMQ (reference sequence). CDR3 region: CASSSRGLETQYF. For the CDR3, the DNA is TGTGCCAGCAGCTCCCGGGGGTTGGAGACCCAGTACTTC.

The chain has TRBV9 and TRBJ2-3; a possible D gene is TRBD2 (6 bases). Deletions cut 5 bases from V and 2 bases from J, with 18 bases between. The germline V gene encodes CDR1 SGDLS and CDR2 YYNGEE. The CDR3 consists of 16 residues. CDR3 nucleotides: TGTGCCAGCAGTCCCCTGGGTAGCGGCGTCACAGATACGCAGTATTTT. It is translated as CASSPLGSGVTDTQYF.

This rearrangement joins TRBV6-5 to TRBJ1-2; 8 bases fit TRBD1. V shed 2 bases and J 8 bases; nucleotides not matched to a gene: 7. There are 14 residues in the CDR3. Per the germline V gene, CDR1 is MNHEY and CDR2 is SVGAGI. The CDR3 reads CASSYQQGVDGYTF. The CDR3 region has the DNA TGTGCCAGCAGTTACCAACAGGGGGTGGACGGCTACACCTTC.

This sequence joins TRBV6-4 and TRBJ2-5, with D possibly being TRBD2 (5 bases). V was trimmed by 5 bases and J by 5 bases, leaving 18 bases between them. In germline, CDR1 is MRHNA, CDR2 SNTAGT. There are 15 residues in the CDR3. The CDR3 sequence: CASSPTTEGGETQYF. As DNA, the CDR3 is TGTGCCAGCAGTCCTACAACAGAAGGCGGGGAGACCCAGTACTTC.

V usage is TRBV7-8 and J usage is TRBJ1-1; possible D gene TRBD1, 5 bases. This CDR3 region has 11 residues. Germline V gives CDR1 SGHVS, CDR2 FQNEAQ. V was pared by 5 bases and J by 6 bases, with 7 bases between. The CDR3 DNA sequence: TGTGCCAGCAGCGTGACAGCTGAAGCTTTCTTT. It yields the protein CASSVTAEAFF.

In DNA form, the CDR3 reads TGTGCCAGCAGCCCCCTAGGGACGGCGGGGGCGGGTGAGCAGTTCTTC. It codes for CASSPLGTAGAGEQFF. V usage is TRBV7-7 and J usage is TRBJ2-1, with D possibly being TRBD2 (7 bases). The CDR3 length is 16 residues. Trimming stripped 5 bases from V and 9 bases from J, with 23 bases between. Germline CDR1 is SSHAT and CDR2 is FNYEAQ (reference sequence).

This chain links TRBV9 with TRBJ2-7; 8 positions match TRBD2. V trimming: 0 bases; J trimming: 7 bases; junction bases outside the gene matches: 12. Germline V gene sequence: CDR1 SGDLS, CDR2 YYNGEE. The CDR3 sequence is 16 residues long. The CDR3 region is CASSVAVAGTSGEQYF. CDR3 sequence (DNA): TGTGCCAGCAGCGTAGCGGTAGCGGGGACTTCTGGGGAGCAGTACTTC.

This clone was picked up one time. The rearrangement links TRBV5-6 to TRBJ2-3, with D perhaps matching TRBD1 (6 bases). Germline V gene sequence: CDR1 SGHDT, CDR2 YYEEEE. V gave up 4 bases and J gave up 0 bases, with 18 bases separating them. The length of the CDR3 is 17 residues. CDR3 sequence (DNA): TGTGCCAGCAGCCTGAAACAGGGAAGGGGGAGCACAGATACGCAGTATTTT. Translated, it gives CASSLKQGRGSTDTQYF.

The chain recombines TRBV9 with TRBJ2-7; D may be TRBD1 (6 bases). Trimming cost V 4 bases and J 2 bases, with 16 bases left between them. Germline assignment: CDR1 SGDLS and CDR2 YYNGEE. CDR3 length: 15 residues. In DNA form, the CDR3 reads TGTGCCAGCAGCAGGGACGGTAGGACAGCCTACGAGCAGTACTTC. It translates to CASSRDGRTAYEQYF.

This clone was seen once. This chain links TRBV14 with TRBJ1-2, with D unresolved. V was shortened by 4 bases and J by 3 bases, with 12 bases between the two germline ends. This CDR3 region has 14 residues. CDR1 is SGHDN and CDR2 is FVKESK in the germline V gene. CDR3 DNA sequence: TGTGCCAGCAGCCTTGGAGGGAGGGACTATGGCTACACCTTC. This sequence encodes CASSLGGRDYGYTF.